What follows is one T cell receptor beta chain and its context. Its specificity is unknown. This entry is derived from a study of CD8 T cells in ankylosing spondylitis. Study-wide results and caveats: Earlier literature documents some of the motif variants in reactive arthritis synovial fluid and blood.

TCRdb re-derived calls from the 5' RACE reads in MiXCR, one entry per CDR3 protein. The sample records 35,000 or so distinct CDR3 sequences, approximately 15% being singletons. The CDR3 spans 16 residues. Trimming pared 1 base from V and 4 bases from J, leaving 13 bases between. The germline V gene encodes CDR1 SSHAT and CDR2 FNYEAQ (reference sequence). The sequenced sample consisted of blood. The TCR sequence derives from a male donor with ankylosing spondylitis or in good health (not recorded which). The chain has TRBV7-7 and TRBJ2-2; weak D call: TRBD2 (6 bases). The CDR3 sequence: CASSLVGRGSTGELFF. CDR3 DNA: TGTGCCAGCAGCTTAGTCGGGAGAGGTAGCACCGGGGAGCTGTTTTTT.